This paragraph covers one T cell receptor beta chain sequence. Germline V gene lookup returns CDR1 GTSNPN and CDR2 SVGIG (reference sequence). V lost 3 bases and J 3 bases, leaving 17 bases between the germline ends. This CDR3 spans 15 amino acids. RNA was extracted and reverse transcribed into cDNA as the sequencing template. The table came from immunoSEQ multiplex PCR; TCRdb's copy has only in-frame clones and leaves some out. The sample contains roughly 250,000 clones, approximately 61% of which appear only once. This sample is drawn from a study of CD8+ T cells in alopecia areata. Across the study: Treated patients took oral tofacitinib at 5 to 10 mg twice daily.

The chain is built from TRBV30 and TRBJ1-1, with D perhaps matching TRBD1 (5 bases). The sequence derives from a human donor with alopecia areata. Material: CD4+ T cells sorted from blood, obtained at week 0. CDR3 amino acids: CAWRVKGAGYTEAFF. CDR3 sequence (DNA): TGTGCCTGGAGGGTAAAAGGGGCCGGGTACACTGAAGCTTTCTTT.